A single T cell receptor beta chain is shown here with its context. The germline CDR1 and CDR2 sequences are WNHNN and SYGVQD (reference sequence). The ends were cut back, 6 bases at V and 0 bases at J, with 8 bases in the middle. The CDR3 length is 13 residues. This entry is derived from a study of blood T cell repertoires in COVID-19. Across the study: T cells, B-cell-depleted T cells, or PBMCs provided the cDNA or gDNA that served as material.

Original analysis: How many nucleated cells were present was estimated from reference gene primer amplification. Assay used: immunoSEQ multiplex PCR; TCRdb lists only in-frame clones, some missing. V and J calls and clone size are those listed in that table; D and trimming were worked out from the DNA. The sample lists about 150,000 clones; roughly 87% were seen once. Input material: PBMCs or T cells enriched from blood (not recorded which). The origin of this receptor is a woman between 45 and 65 years old who had recovered from COVID-19. The J gene is TRBJ1-2, the V gene TRBV10-1; a possible D gene is TRBD1 (5 bases). CDR3 region: CASSQGANYGYTF. The CDR3, as DNA: TGCGCCAGCAGCCAGGGTGCTAACTATGGCTACACCTTC.